The entry below describes one T cell receptor beta chain. Using unique molecular identifiers, the investigators prepared the TCRbeta library. One entry per CDR3 protein results from TCRdb running MiXCR on the PCR reads. Here the sample spans some 340,000 distinct CDR3 sequences, around a tenth being singletons. The data were obtained in a study of T-cell reconstitution after alpha-beta-depleted transplantation in children. Germline CDR1 reads GTSNPN; CDR2 reads SVGIG (reference sequence). The CDR3 extends over 14 amino acids. V was clipped by 0 bases and J by 5 bases, with 13 bases between them. The gene calls are TRBV30 and TRBJ2-5; tentatively, D is TRBD2 (5 bases). This sample comprised PBMCs from the stem cell graft donor, obtained from the stem cell graft. The origin of this receptor is a human donor who donated a stem cell graft to a child with acute lymphoblastic leukemia. The CDR3 protein is CAWSVPPGSETQYF. Written as DNA, the CDR3 is TGTGCCTGGAGTGTGCCCCCGGGGTCGGAGACCCAGTACTTC.